What follows describes a single T cell receptor beta chain. Antigen specificity is unknown. The CDR3 extends over 16 amino acids. CDR1 and CDR2 from the germline V gene are ENHRY and SYGVKD. V gave up 4 bases and J gave up 5 bases, with 20 bases separating them. The sample originates from a study of yellow fever vaccine responses in identical twins. Notes on the study in general: Reportedly, twins' vaccine T cell responses looked partly convergent and partly personalized.

One entry per CDR3 protein, called by TCRdb with MiXCR from the RT-PCR reads. The sample lists 2,000 or so distinct CDR3 sequences; roughly 80% were seen once. The material was T cells from blood (PBMCs), unsorted or a sorted subset (not recorded which), obtained before or after yellow fever vaccination (not recorded which). The J gene is TRBJ1-1, the V gene TRBV10-3; D possibly corresponds to TRBD1 (5 bases). The TCR was taken from a woman under 30 who received the yellow fever vaccine. CDR3 coding DNA: TGTGCCATCAGTGGACCCCCTGGCTCGGGGGGGACTGAAGCTTTCTTT. It translates to CAISGPPGSGGTEAFF.